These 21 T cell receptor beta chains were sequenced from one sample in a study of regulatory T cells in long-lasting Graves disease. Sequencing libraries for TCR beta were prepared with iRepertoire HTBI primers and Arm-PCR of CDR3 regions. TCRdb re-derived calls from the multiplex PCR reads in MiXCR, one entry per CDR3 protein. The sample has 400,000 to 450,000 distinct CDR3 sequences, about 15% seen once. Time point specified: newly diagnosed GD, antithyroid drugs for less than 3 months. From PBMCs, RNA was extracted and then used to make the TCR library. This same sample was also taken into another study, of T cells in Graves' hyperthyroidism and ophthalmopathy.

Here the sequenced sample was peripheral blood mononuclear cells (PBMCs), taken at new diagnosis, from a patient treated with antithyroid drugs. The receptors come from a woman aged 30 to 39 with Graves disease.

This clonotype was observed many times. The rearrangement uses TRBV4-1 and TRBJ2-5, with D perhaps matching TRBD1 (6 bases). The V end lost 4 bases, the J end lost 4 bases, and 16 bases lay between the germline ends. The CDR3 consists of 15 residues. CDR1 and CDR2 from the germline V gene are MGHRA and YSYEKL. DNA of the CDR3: TGCGCCAGCAGCCCTAAACGGCAGGGGCTAGAGACCCAGTACTTC. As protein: CASSPKRQGLETQYF.

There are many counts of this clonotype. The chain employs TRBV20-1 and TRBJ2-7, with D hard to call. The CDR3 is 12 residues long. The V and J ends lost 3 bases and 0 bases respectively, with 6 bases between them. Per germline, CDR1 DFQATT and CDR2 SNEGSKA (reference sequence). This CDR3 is CSARSYSYEQYF. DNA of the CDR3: TGCAGTGCTAGGTCCTACTCCTACGAGCAGTACTTC.

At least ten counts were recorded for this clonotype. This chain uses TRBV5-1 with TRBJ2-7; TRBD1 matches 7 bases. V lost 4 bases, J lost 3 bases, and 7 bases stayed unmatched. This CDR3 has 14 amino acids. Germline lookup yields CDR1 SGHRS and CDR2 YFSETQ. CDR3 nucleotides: TGCGCCAGCAGCGGGAGACAGGGTGGCTACGAGCAGTACTTC. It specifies CASSGRQGGYEQYF.

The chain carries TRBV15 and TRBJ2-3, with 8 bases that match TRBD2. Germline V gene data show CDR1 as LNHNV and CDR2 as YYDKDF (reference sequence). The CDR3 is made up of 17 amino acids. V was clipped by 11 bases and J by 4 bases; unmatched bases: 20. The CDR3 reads CAHSAGLAGAQADTQYF. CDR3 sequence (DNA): TGTGCCCATAGCGCAGGGCTAGCGGGTGCCCAGGCAGATACGCAGTATTTT.

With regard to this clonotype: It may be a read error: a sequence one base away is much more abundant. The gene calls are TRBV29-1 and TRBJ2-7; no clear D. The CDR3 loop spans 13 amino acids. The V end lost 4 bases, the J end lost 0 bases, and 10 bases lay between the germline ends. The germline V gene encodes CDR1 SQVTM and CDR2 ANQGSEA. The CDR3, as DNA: TGCAGCGTTGTGTTTGTCGGCTCCTACGAGCAGTACTTC. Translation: CSVVFVGSYEQYF.

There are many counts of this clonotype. The CDR3 loop reads CASSSDSRKNSPLHF. The CDR3 DNA follows: TGTGCCAGCAGTTCGGACAGTCGGAAAAATTCACCCCTCCACTTT. The chain uses TRBV6-5 and TRBJ1-6, with D perhaps TRBD1 (6 bases). Germline loops: CDR1 MNHEY, CDR2 SVGAGI. The CDR3 has 15 residues. V was trimmed by 4 bases and J by 7 bases, leaving 14 bases between them.

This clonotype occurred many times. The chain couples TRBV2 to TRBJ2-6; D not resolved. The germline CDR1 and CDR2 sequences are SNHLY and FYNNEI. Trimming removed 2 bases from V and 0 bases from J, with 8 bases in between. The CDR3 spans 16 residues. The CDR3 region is CASSETVGSGANVLTF. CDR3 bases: TGTGCCAGCAGTGAAACTGTAGGCTCTGGGGCCAACGTCCTGACTTTC.

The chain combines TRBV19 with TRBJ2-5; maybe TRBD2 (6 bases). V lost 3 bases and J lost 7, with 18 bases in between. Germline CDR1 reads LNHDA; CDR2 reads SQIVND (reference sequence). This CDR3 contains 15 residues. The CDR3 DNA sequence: TGTGCCAGTAGTATTGGTCAGGTCCGGCGGGGGACCCAGTACTTC. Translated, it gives CASSIGQVRRGTQYF.

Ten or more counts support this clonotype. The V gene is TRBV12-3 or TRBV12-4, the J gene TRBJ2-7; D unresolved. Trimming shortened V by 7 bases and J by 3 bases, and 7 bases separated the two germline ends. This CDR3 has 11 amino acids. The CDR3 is CASMAHYEQYF. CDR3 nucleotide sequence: TGTGCCAGCATGGCCCACTACGAGCAGTACTTC.

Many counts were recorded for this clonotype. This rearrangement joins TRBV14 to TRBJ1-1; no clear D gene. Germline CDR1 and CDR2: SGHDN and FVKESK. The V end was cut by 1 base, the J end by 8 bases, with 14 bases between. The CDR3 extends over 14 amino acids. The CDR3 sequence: CASSQGYSSSEAFF. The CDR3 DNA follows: TGTGCCAGCAGCCAAGGCTACAGCTCGTCCGAAGCTTTCTTT. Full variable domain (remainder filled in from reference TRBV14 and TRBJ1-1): EAGVTQFPSHSVIEKGQTVTLRCDPISGHDNLYWYRRVMGKEIKFLLHFVKESKQDESGMPNNRFLAERTGGTYSTLKVQPAELEDSGVYFCASSQGYSSSEAFFGQGTRLTVV.

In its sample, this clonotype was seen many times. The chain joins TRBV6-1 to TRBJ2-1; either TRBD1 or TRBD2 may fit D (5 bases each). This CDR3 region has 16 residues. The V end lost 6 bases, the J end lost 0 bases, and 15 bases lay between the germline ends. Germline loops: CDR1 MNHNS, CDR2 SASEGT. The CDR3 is CASSPLWGYSYNEQFF. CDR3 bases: TGTGCCAGCAGCCCCCTCTGGGGGTACTCCTACAATGAGCAGTTCTTC.

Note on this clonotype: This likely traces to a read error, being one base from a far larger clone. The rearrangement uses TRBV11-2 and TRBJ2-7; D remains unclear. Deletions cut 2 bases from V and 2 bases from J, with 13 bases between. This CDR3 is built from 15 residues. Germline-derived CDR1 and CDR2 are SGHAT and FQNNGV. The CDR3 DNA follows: TGTGCCAGCAGCTTAACGCGTGAGGCTACCTACGAGCAGTACTTC. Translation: CASSLTREATYEQYF.

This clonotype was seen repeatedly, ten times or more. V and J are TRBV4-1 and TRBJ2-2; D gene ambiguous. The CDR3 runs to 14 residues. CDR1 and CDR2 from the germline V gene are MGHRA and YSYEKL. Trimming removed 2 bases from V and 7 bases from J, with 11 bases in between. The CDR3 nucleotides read TGCGCCAGCAGCCAACACGATTCAGTCGGGGAGCTGTTTTTT. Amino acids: CASSQHDSVGELFF.

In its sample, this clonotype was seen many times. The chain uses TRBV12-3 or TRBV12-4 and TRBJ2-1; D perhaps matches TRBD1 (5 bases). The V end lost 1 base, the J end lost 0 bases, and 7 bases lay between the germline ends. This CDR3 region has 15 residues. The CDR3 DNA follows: TGTGCCAGCAGTTTAGTGACAGCCTCCTACAATGAGCAGTTCTTC. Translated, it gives CASSLVTASYNEQFF.

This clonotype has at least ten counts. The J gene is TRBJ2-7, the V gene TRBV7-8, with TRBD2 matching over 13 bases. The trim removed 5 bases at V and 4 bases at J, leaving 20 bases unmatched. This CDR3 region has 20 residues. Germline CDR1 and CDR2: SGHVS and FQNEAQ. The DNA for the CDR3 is TGTGCCAGCAGCCGGGATGAGTGGACTAGCGGGAGAACATGGCCTTACGAGCAGTACTTC. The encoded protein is CASSRDEWTSGRTWPYEQYF.

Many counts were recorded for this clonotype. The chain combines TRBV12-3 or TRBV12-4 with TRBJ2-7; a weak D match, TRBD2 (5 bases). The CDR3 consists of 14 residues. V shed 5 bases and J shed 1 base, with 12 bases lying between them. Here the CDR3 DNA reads TGTGCCAGCAGTCGTAGGACGGGGTCCTACGAGCAGTACTTC. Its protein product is CASSRRTGSYEQYF.

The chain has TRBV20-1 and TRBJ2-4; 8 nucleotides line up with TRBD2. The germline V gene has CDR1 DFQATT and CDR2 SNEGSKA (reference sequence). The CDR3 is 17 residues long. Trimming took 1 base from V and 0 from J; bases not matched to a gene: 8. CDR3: CSARVIRGGLAKNIQYF. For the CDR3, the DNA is TGCAGTGCTAGAGTGATCCGGGGGGGGCTAGCCAAAAACATTCAGTACTTC.

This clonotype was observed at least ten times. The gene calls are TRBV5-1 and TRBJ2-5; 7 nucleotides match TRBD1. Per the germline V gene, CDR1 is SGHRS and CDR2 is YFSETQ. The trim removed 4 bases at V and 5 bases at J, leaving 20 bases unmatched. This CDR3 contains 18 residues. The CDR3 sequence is CASSLARDSFGVSETQYF. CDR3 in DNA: TGCGCCAGCAGCCTAGCTAGGGACAGCTTTGGGGTGTCGGAGACCCAGTACTTC.

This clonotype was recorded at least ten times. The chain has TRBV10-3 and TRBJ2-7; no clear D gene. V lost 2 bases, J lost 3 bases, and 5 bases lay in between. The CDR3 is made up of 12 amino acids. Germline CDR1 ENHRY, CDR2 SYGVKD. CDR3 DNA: TGTGCCATCAGTGAGAGCGACTACGAGCAGTACTTC. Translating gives CAISESDYEQYF.

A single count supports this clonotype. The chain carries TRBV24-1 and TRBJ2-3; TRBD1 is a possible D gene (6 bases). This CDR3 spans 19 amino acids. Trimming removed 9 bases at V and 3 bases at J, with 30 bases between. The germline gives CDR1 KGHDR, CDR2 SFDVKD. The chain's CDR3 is CATAPWTEPLRGLTDTQYF. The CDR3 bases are TGTGCCACCGCACCATGGACAGAACCCCTCAGGGGCCTTACAGATACGCAGTATTTT.

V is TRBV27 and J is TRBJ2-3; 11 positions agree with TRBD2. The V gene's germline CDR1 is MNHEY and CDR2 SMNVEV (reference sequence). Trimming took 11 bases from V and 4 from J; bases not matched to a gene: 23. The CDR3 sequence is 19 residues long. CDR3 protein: CASTLRGLLGLAGADTQYF. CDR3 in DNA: TGTGCCTCTACTTTAAGGGGGCTTTTAGGACTAGCGGGCGCAGATACGCAGTATTTT.